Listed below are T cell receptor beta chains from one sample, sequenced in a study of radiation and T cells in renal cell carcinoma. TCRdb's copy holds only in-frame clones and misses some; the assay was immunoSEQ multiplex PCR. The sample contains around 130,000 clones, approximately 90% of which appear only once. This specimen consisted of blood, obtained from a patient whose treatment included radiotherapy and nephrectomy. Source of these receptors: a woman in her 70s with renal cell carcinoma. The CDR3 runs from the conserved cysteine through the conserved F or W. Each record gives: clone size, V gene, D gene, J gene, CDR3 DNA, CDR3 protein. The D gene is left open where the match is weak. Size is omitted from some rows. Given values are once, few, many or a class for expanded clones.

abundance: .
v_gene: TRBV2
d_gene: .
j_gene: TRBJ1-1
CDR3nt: TGTGCCAGCAACCAGGTCCCGAACACTGAAGCTTTCTTT
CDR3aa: CASNQVPNTEAFF

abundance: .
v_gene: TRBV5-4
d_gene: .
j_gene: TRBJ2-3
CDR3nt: TGTGCCAGCAGCTCCCCCGAGCGGGGCACAGATACGCAGTATTTT
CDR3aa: CASSSPERGTDTQYF

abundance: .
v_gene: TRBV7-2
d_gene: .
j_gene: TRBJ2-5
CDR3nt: TGTGCCAGCAGCCGGGGGAAAGAGACCCAGTACTTC
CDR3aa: CASSRGKETQYF

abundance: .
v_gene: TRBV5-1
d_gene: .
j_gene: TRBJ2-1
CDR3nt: TGCGCCAGCAGCTTGGGGGTGGACGAGCAGTTCTTC
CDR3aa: CASSLGVDEQFF

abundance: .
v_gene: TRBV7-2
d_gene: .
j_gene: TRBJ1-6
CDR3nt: TGTGCCAGCAGCAAACAGGGTTTTAATTCACCCCTCCACTTT
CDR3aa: CASSKQGFNSPLHF

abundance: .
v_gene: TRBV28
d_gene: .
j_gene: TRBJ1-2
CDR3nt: TGTGCCAGCAGTTTTCCAGGCAGGTACTATGGCTACACCTTC
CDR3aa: CASSFPGRYYGYTF

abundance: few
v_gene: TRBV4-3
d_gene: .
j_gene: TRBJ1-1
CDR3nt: TGCGCCAGCAGCCAAGAAGCGAACACTGAAGCTTTCTTT
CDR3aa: CASSQEANTEAFF

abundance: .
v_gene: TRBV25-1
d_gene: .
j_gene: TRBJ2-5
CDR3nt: TGTGCCAGCAGTGACAGGGGCCGGGAGACCCAGTACTTC
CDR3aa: CASSDRGRETQYF

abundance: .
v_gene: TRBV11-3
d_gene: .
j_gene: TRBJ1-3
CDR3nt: TGTGCCAGCAGCCTTGGTCGTGGTGGAAACACCATATATTTT
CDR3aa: CASSLGRGGNTIYF

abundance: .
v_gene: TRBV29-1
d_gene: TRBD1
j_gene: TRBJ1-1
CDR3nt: TGCAGTTACGGGACAGACTCCCCGGGGGCTTTCTTT
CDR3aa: CSYGTDSPGAFF